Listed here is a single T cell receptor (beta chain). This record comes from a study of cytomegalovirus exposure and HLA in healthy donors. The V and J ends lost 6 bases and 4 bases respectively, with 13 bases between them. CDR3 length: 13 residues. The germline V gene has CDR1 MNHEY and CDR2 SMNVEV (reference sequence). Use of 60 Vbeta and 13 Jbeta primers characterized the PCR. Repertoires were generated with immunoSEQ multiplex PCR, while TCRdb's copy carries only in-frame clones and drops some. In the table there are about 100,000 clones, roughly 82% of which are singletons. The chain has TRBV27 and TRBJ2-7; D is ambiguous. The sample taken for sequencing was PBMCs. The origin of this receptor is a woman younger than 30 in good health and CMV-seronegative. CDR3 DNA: TGTGCCAGCAGCCCCCCGGTTTCGTACGAGCAGTACTTC. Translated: CASSPPVSYEQYF.